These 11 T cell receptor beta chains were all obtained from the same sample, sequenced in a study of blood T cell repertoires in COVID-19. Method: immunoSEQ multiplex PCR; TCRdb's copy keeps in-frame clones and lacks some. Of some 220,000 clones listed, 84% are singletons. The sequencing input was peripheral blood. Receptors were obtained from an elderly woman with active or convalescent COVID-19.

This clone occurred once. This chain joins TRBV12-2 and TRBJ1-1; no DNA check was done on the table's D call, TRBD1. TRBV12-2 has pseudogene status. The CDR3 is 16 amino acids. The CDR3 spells CASRLGGATANTEAFF. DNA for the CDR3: TGTGCAAGTCGCTTAGGAGGAGCGACAGCGAACACTGAAGCTTTCTTT.

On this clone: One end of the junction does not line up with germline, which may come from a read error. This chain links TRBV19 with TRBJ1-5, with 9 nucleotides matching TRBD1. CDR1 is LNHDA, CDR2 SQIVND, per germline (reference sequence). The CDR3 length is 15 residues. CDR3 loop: CASRIGTGYRQPQHF. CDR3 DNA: TGTGCCAGTAGGATAGGGACAGGGTATCGTCAGCCCCAGCATTTT.

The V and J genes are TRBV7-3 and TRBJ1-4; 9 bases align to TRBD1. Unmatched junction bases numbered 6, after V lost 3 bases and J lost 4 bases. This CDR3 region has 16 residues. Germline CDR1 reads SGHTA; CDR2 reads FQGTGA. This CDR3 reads CASSFTGTGINEKLFF. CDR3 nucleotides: TGTGCCAGCAGCTTTACCGGGACAGGGATTAATGAAAAACTGTTTTTT.

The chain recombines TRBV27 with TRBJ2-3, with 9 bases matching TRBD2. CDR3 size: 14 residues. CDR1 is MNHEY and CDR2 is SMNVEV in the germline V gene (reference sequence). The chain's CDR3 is CSLFSGRLGDTQYF. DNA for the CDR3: TGTTCACTTTTTAGCGGGAGATTAGGAGATACGCAGTATTTT.

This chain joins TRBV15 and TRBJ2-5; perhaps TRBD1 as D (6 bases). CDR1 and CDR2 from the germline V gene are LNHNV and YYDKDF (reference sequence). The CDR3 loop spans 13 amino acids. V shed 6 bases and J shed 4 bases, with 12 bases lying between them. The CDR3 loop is CATRYGQRETQYF. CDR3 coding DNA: TGTGCCACCAGATACGGACAGAGAGAGACCCAGTACTTC.

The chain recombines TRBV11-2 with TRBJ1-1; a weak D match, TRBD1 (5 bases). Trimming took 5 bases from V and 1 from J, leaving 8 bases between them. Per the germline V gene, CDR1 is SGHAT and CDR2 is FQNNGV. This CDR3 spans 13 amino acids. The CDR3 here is CASSQDRNTEAFF. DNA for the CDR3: TGTGCCAGCAGCCAAGACAGGAACACTGAAGCTTTCTTT.

In DNA form, the CDR3 reads TGTGCCTGGAGTCCCACCGGGAAGCGTCGAGAGACCCAGTACTTC. Amino acid sequence: CAWSPTGKRRETQYF. This sequence joins TRBV30 and TRBJ2-5, with D possibly matching TRBD2 (5 bases). The V end lost 2 bases, the J end lost 4 bases, and 17 bases lay between the germline ends. The germline CDR1 and CDR2 sequences are GTSNPN and SVGIG (reference sequence). This CDR3 spans 15 amino acids.

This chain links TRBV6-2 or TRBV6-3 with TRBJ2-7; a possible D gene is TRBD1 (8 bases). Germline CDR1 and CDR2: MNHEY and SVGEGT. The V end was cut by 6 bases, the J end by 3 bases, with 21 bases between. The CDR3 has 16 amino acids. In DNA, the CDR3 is TGTGCCAGCAGCTTCGGACAGGGAGGGTTGAGCTACGAGCAGTACTTC. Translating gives CASSFGQGGLSYEQYF.

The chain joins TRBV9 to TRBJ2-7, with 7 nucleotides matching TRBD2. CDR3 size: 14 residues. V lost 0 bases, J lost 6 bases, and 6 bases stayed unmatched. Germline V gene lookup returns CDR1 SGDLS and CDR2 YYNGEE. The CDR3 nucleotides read TGTGCCAGCAGCGTAGAGGTAAGGGAGGGCGAGCAGTACTTC. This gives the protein CASSVEVREGEQYF.

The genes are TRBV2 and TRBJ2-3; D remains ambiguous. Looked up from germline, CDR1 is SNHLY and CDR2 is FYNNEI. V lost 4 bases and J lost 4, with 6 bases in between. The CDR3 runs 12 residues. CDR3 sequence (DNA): TGTGCCAGCAGTGTCCTTGCAGATACGCAGTATTTT. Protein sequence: CASSVLADTQYF.

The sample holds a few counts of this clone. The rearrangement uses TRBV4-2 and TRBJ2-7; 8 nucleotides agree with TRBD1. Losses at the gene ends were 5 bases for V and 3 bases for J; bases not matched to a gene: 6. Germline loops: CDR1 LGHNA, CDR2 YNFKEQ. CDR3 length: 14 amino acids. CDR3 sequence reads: CASSNGQGDYEQYF. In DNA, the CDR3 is TGTGCCAGCAGCAATGGACAGGGAGACTACGAGCAGTACTTC.